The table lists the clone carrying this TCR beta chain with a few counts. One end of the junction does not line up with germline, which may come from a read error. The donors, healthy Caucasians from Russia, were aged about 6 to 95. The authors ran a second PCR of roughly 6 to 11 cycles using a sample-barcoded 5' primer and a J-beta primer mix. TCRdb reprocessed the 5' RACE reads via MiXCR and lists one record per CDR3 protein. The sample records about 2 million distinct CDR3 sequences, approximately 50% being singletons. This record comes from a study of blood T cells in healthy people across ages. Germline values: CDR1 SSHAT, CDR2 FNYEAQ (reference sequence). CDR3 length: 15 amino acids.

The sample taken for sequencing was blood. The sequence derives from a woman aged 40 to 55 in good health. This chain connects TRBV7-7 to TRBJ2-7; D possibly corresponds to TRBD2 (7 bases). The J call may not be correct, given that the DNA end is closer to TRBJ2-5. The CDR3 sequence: CASSSVGGGQETQYF. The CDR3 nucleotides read TGTGCTAGCAGCTCCGTAGGGGGAGGGCAAGAGACCCAGTACTTC.